Given below is one TCR beta chain in context. Its antigen is unidentified. These data originate in a study of blood T cells in healthy people across ages. Study-wide findings and caveats: With age, beta diversity per million T cells declined roughly linearly, significantly by 40. TCR beta diversity tracked closely with naive T cell percentage.

Using a J-beta primer mix together with a sample-barcoded 5' primer, a second PCR was run for about 6 to 11 cycles. Tagging of each cDNA molecule was performed by a template-switch adaptor with 12 random nucleotides. TCRdb ran MiXCR on the 5' RACE reads and lists one entry per CDR3 protein. Of 1,800,000 or so distinct CDR3 sequences listed, approximately 39% are singletons. CDR3 length equals 15 residues. The ends lost 5 bases at V and 5 bases at J; junction bases unmatched: 10. Germline V CDR1 and CDR2: SEHNR, FQNEAQ (reference sequence). Each sample gave at least 6 million isolated PBMCs. This TCR was recovered from a human donor in good health. The sample comprised blood. The V call is TRBV7-9, the J call TRBJ2-3; the match to TRBD1 covers 7 bases. The CDR3 is CASSHAWDRGDTQYF. The CDR3 DNA is TGTGCCAGCAGCCACGCGTGGGACAGAGGAGATACGCAGTATTTT.